Shown below are 15 T cell receptor beta chains from a single sample sequenced in a study of cytomegalovirus exposure and HLA in healthy donors. The PCR contained 60 Vbeta and 13 Jbeta primers. Clones were read by immunoSEQ multiplex PCR, and TCRdb kept only the in-frame ones, dropping some. The sample contains about 150,000 clones, roughly 74% of which appear only once. Sequenced material: PBMCs. The source of these receptors is a man younger than 35 in good health and CMV-seronegative.

This clone was counted once. The chain has TRBV5-1 and TRBJ2-5; 9 bases agree with TRBD2. This CDR3 has 16 amino acids. The V and J ends lost 2 bases and 2 bases, in that order; junction bases with no gene match: 7. Germline lookup yields CDR1 SGHRS and CDR2 YFSETQ. In nucleotides, the CDR3 is TGCGCCAGCAGCTTTGGAGCGGGGGGCCCTCAAGAGACCCAGTACTTC. This codes for CASSFGAGGPQETQYF.

The chain recombines TRBV7-2 with TRBJ2-2; D gene unclear. The length of the CDR3 is 13 residues. Germline CDR1 reads SGHTA; CDR2 reads FQGNSA. V lost 5 bases to trimming and J lost 6 bases, with 10 bases between them. CDR3 coding DNA: TGTGCCAGCAGCGTCCAGAGGCCCGGGGAGCTGTTTTTT. As protein: CASSVQRPGELFF.

The chain joins TRBV19 to TRBJ2-2, with 8 bases fitting TRBD1. CDR3 length: 16 residues. Per germline, CDR1 LNHDA and CDR2 SQIVND (reference sequence). V was clipped by 7 bases and J by 7 bases; unmatched bases: 14. For the CDR3, the DNA is TGTGCCAGTAATAAAGGGACAGGACGGGGAGACGGGGAGCTGTTTTTT. It yields the protein CASNKGTGRGDGELFF.

V is TRBV16 and J is TRBJ1-1; D is unresolved. V was trimmed by 6 bases and J by 0 bases, leaving 17 bases between them. Germline V lookup: CDR1 KGHSY, CDR2 FQNENV. This CDR3 contains 16 residues. The CDR3 coding sequence is TGTGCCAGCAGTATTTATGACGGACTTCTGAACACTGAAGCTTTCTTT. Translating gives CASSIYDGLLNTEAFF.

This chain's CDR3 is CASSVWGATNEKLFF. The CDR3 DNA reads TGTGCCAGCAGCGTATGGGGCGCAACTAATGAAAAACTGTTTTTT. V is TRBV9 and J is TRBJ1-4; TRBD1 might be the D (5 bases). V was shortened by 1 base and J by 0 bases, with 7 bases between the two germline ends. CDR1 is SGDLS, CDR2 YYNGEE, per germline. This CDR3 region has 15 residues.

Comment on this clone: Mismatch with germline at one junction end may stem from a read error. The chain employs TRBV7-9 and TRBJ2-7; D is possibly TRBD2 (6 bases). CDR3 size: 12 residues. CDR1 SEHNR and CDR2 FQNEAQ come from the germline V gene (reference sequence). The CDR3 region is CASSLGGSRDFF. CDR3 coding DNA: TGTGCCAGCAGCTTAGGAGGGTCCAGGGACTTTTTC.

The chain uses TRBV28 and TRBJ1-2, with D perhaps TRBD1 (6 bases). CDR1 and CDR2 from the germline V gene are MDHEN and SYDVKM. The length of the CDR3 is 15 residues. Trimming cost V 4 bases and J 3 bases, with 15 bases left between them. The CDR3 is CASSSKRTDYYGYTF. DNA of the CDR3: TGTGCCAGCAGTTCAAAGCGGACAGATTACTATGGCTACACCTTC.

This clone has a single count. The V call is TRBV2, the J call TRBJ1-5, with 7 positions matching TRBD1. Per germline, CDR1 SNHLY and CDR2 FYNNEI. With 6 bases clipped from V and 12 bases from J, the junction kept 11 bases outside the gene matches. The CDR3 is made up of 13 amino acids. Written as DNA, the CDR3 is TGTGCCAGCAGCTACCATGACAGGGAACACCAGCATTTT. It translates to CASSYHDREHQHF.

The chain employs TRBV7-8 and TRBJ1-5, with 10 nucleotides matching TRBD1. This CDR3 comprises 15 residues. The ends lost 5 bases at V and 1 base at J; junction bases unmatched: 2. Germline V gives CDR1 SGHVS, CDR2 FQNEAQ. The CDR3 DNA reads as TGTGCCAGCAGCACGGGACAGGGGAGCAATCAGCCCCAGCATTTT. Its translation is CASSTGQGSNQPQHF.

The rearrangement links TRBV7-6 to TRBJ2-4; maybe TRBD2 (5 bases). Germline values: CDR1 SGHVS, CDR2 FNYEAQ. Deletions cut 1 base from V and 9 bases from J, with 10 bases between. This CDR3 contains 13 residues. This CDR3 reads CASSLDPGTIQYF. DNA of the CDR3: TGTGCCAGCAGCTTAGATCCGGGAACCATTCAGTACTTC. The variable domain in full, with the rest retrieved from reference TRBV7-6 and TRBJ2-4, is GAGVSQSPRYKVTKRGQDVALRCDPISGHVSLYWYRQALGQGPEFLTYFNYEAQQDKSGLPNDRFSAERPEGSISTLTIQRTEQRDSAMYRCASSLDPGTIQYFGAGTRLSVL.

The rearrangement joins TRBV6-5 to TRBJ1-2; 9 nucleotides align to TRBD1. V lost 6 bases and J lost 5; bases outside the gene matches: 10. Per germline, CDR1 MNHEY and CDR2 SVGAGI. This CDR3 has 15 residues. This CDR3 is CASSHGDREGYGYTF. In DNA form, the CDR3 reads TGTGCCAGCAGCCATGGGGACAGGGAAGGGTATGGCTACACCTTC.

This chain uses TRBV5-8 with TRBJ2-1; no firm D call. Between the trimmed V and J ends, which lost 3 bases and 7 bases, there was a span of 17 bases. The germline V gene has CDR1 SGHTS and CDR2 YDEGEE. There are 15 residues in the CDR3. CDR3 nucleotide sequence: TGTGCCAGCAGCTCCGCTTTGGCCCGGGTAAATGAGCAGTTCTTC. Its translation is CASSSALARVNEQFF.

The chain uses TRBV5-5 and TRBJ2-2; 12 nucleotides match TRBD2. Germline lookup yields CDR1 SGHKS and CDR2 YYEKEE (reference sequence). This CDR3 has 16 residues. The ends lost 4 bases at V and 5 bases at J; junction bases unmatched: 6. The DNA of the CDR3 is TGTGCCAGCAGCATAATACTAGCGGGGGGTACCGGGGAGCTGTTTTTT. Translation gives CASSIILAGGTGELFF.

This clone was picked up one time. V is TRBV7-6 and J is TRBJ2-1; 16 bases align to TRBD2. This CDR3 has 19 residues. The germline V gene encodes CDR1 SGHVS and CDR2 FNYEAQ. J gave up 0 bases and V 5 bases, and 7 bases lay outside the gene matches. DNA of the CDR3: TGTGCCAGCAGCCATGCGGGACTAGCGGGGGGGAGCTCCTACAATGAGCAGTTCTTC. As protein: CASSHAGLAGGSSYNEQFF.

V is TRBV5-1 and J is TRBJ1-1; 7 bases are a match to TRBD1. CDR1 and CDR2 from the germline V gene are SGHRS and YFSETQ. CDR3 length equals 16 residues. J was trimmed by 0 bases and V by 0 bases; bases with no gene match: 5. The DNA for the CDR3 is TGCGCCAGCAGCTTGGGCTTACAGGGGATGAACACTGAAGCTTTCTTT. Translation gives CASSLGLQGMNTEAFF.